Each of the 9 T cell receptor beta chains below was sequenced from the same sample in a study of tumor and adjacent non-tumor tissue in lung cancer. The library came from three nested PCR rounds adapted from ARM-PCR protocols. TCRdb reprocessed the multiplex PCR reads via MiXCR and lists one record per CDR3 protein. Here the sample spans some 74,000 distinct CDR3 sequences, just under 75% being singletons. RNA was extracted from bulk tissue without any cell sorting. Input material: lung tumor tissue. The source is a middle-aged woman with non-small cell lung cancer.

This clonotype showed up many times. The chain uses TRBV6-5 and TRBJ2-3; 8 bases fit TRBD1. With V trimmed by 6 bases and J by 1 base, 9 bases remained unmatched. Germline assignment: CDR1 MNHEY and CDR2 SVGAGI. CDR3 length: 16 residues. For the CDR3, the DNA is TGTGCCAGCAGCCGGACAGGGAGAATTCGCACAGATACGCAGTATTTT. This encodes CASSRTGRIRTDTQYF.

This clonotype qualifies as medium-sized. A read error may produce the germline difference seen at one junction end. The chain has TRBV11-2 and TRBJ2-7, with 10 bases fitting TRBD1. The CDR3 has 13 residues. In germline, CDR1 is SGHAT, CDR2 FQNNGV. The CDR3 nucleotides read TGTGCCAGCAGCGCCCGGGACAGGGGACAGGCGGTTTTC. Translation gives CASSARDRGQAVF.

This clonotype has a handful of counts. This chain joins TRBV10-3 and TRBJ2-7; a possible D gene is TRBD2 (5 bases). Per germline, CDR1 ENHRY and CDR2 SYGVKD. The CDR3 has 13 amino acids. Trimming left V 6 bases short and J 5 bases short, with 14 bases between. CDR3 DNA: TGTGCCATCAGGTTTAATAGCGTCGACGAGCAGTACTTC. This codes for CAIRFNSVDEQYF.

The CDR3 region has the DNA TGTGTCAACAGGGACAGGGAAAATTCACCCCTCCACTTT. Protein: CVNRDRENSPLHF. V is TRBV6-6 and J is TRBJ1-6; 9 positions match TRBD1. The CDR3 contains 13 residues. CDR1 is MNHNY, CDR2 SVGAGI, per germline (reference sequence).

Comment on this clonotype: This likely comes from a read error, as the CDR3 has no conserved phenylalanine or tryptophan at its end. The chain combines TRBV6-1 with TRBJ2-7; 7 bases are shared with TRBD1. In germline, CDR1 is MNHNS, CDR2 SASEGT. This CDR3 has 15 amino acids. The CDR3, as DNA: TGTGCCAGCAGTGGCCGGGACAGCTTCTCCTACGAACAGTACCTC. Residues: CASSGRDSFSYEQYL.

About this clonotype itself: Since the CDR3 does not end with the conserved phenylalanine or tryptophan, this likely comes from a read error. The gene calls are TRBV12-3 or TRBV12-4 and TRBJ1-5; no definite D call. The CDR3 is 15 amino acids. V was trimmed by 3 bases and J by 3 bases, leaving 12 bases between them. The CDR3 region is CASSLSGRDNQPQHS. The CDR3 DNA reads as TGTGCCAGCAGTTTGTCGGGAAGGGACAATCAGCCCCAGCATTCT.

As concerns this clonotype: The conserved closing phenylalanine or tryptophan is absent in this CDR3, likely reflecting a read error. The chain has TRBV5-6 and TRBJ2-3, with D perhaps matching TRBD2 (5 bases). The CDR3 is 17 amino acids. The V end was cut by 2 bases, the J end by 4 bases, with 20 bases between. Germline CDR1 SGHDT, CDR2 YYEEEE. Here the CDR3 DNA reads TGTGCCAGCAGCTTTAAGGGAGCACCCCGCCTTCCAGATACGCAGTATTTA. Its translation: CASSFKGAPRLPDTQYL.

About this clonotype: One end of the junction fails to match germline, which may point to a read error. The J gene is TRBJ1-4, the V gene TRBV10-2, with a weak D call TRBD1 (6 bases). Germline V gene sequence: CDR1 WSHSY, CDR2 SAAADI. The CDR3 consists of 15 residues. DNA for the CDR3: TGCGCCAGCCGGGACACCCGAGGACGATATGAAAAATTGTCTTTT. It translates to CASRDTRGRYEKLSF.

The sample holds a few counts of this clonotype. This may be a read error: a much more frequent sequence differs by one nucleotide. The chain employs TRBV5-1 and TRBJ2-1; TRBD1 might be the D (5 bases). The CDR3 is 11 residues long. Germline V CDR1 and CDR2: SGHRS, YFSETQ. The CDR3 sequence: CVSSLGAWQFF. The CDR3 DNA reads TGCGTCAGCAGCTTAGGGGCCTGGCAGTTCTTC.